A selection of T cell receptor beta chains follows, all from one sample in a study of technical replicates of blood from several donors. The table came from immunoSEQ multiplex PCR; TCRdb's copy has only in-frame clones and leaves some out. The data contain around 100,000 clones, roughly 95% of them singletons. The material sequenced was T cells isolated from PBMCs. These TCRs come from a human donor in good health. CDR3s include the opening cysteine and the closing phenylalanine or tryptophan. The size of a clone is reported for some rows only, either as once, few or many, or as a class for expanded clones.

TRBV6-6	TRBJ1-2	once	CASSHNLGQAALGYTF
TRBV29-1	TRBJ2-7	NA	CSVRGGGDYEQYF
TRBV30	TRBJ2-1	NA	CAWREGEQFF
TRBV19	TRBJ1-4	NA	CASSRQYIVATNEKLFF
TRBV29-1	TRBJ1-4	NA	CSAMDRQREKLFF
TRBV2	TRBJ1-5	NA	CASKDSNQPQHF
TRBV4-3	TRBJ2-1	NA	CASSQGPAGGRNEQFF
TRBV29-1	TRBJ2-2	NA	CSVAGTSGSSGTGELFF
TRBV6-1	TRBJ1-1	NA	CASSVTGPGQRSTEAFF
TRBV7-2	TRBJ2-1	NA	CASSLGLAGNEQFF
TRBV19	TRBJ2-5	NA	CASSRTGAQETQYF
TRBV12-5	TRBJ1-1	NA	CASGLDGEAFF
TRBV7-2	TRBJ2-7	NA	CASSLEREIYEQYF
TRBV15	TRBJ1-5	NA	CATSRALSNQPQHF
TRBV19	TRBJ2-7	NA	CASSKAGAGYGEQYF
TRBV6-1	TRBJ2-1	NA	CASSPGLPNEQFF